This T cell receptor beta chain was sequenced during a study of blood T cell repertoires in COVID-19. The wider study: Acute and convalescent COVID-19 specimens originated in the United States, Italy and Spain. From T cells, B-cell-depleted T cells, or PBMCs came the material, which was cDNA or gDNA.

Methods used by the authors: How many nucleated cells were present was estimated from reference gene primer amplification. TCRdb keeps only in-frame clones here, not all; method: immunoSEQ multiplex PCR. V and J calls and clone size are those listed in that table; D and trimming were worked out from the DNA. The sample contains about 200,000 clones, 75% to 85% of which appear only once. Sequenced sample: peripheral blood. The sequence was collected from a human donor in a cohort sampled during active COVID-19.

CDR3 sequence reads: CASSQLAGNTGELFF. The CDR3, as DNA: TGTGCCAGCAGCCAGTTAGCGGGGAACACCGGGGAGCTGTTTTTT. The chain recombines TRBV4-2 with TRBJ2-2; TRBD2 agrees at 7 bases. The J segment lost 1 base and the V segment lost 3 bases, leaving 2 bases of the junction unmatched. Per the germline V gene, CDR1 is LGHNA and CDR2 is YNFKEQ. CDR3 length: 15 amino acids.